These 9 T cell receptor beta chains were all obtained from the same sample, sequenced in a study of glioma-infiltrating T cells after dendritic cell vaccination. Profiling relied on immunoSEQ multiplex PCR, and the TCRdb table lists in-frame clones only, not all of them. In the table there are about 38,000 clones, 70% to 85% of which are singletons. Sequenced material: blood, taken before dendritic cell vaccination. The receptors stem from a human donor with glioblastoma.

This clone was recorded a few times. The chain couples TRBV19 to TRBJ1-5, with D possibly TRBD1 on 5 matching bases. The CDR3 length is 12 residues. Trimming took off 8 bases at V and 6 bases at J, with 11 bases between the two ends. Per germline, CDR1 LNHDA and CDR2 SQIVND (reference sequence). The CDR3: CASGGIGQPQHF. Here the CDR3 DNA reads TGTGCCAGTGGGGGGATAGGTCAGCCCCAGCATTTT.

A few counts support this clone. The chain carries TRBV2 and TRBJ1-1; a possible D gene is TRBD1 (6 bases). Trimming cost V 6 bases and J 1 base, with 15 bases left between them. The germline V gene has CDR1 SNHLY and CDR2 FYNNEI. This CDR3 has 15 amino acids. CDR3: CASRAATGPNTEAFF. Here the CDR3 DNA reads TGTGCCAGCAGGGCCGCCACAGGGCCGAACACTGAAGCTTTCTTT.

The rearrangement links TRBV18 to TRBJ1-1, with D perhaps TRBD1 (6 bases). The germline V and J ends were trimmed by 0 bases and 7 bases, with 15 bases remaining between them. This CDR3 comprises 15 residues. Germline V lookup: CDR1 KGHSH, CDR2 LQKENI. CDR3 amino acids: CASSPPSQGFGEAFF. The CDR3 DNA reads TGTGCCAGCTCACCACCTAGTCAGGGGTTCGGTGAAGCTTTCTTT.

This clone was observed once. The chain recombines TRBV27 with TRBJ1-1; no definite D call. The CDR3 runs 11 residues. Trimming removed 9 bases from V and 1 base from J, with 6 bases in between. Germline CDR1 reads MNHEY; CDR2 reads SMNVEV (reference sequence). The CDR3 is CASLWNTEAFF. Written as DNA, the CDR3 is TGTGCCAGTCTGTGGAACACTGAAGCTTTCTTT.

The chain couples TRBV7-3 to TRBJ1-2; TRBD1 agrees at 7 bases. V was pared by 3 bases and J by 8 bases, with 6 bases of the junction left unmatched. The germline CDR1 and CDR2 sequences are SGHTA and FQGTGA. The CDR3 spans 13 residues. The chain's CDR3 is CASSFNRGHGYTF. CDR3 sequence (DNA): TGTGCCAGCAGCTTCAACAGGGGTCACGGCTACACCTTC. The full variable domain, rest sourced from reference TRBV7-3 and TRBJ1-2, is GAGVSQTPSNKVTEKGKYVELRCDPISGHTALYWYRQSLGQGPEFLIYFQGTGAADDSGLPNDRFFAVRPEGSVSTLKIQRTERGDSAVYLCASSFNRGHGYTFGSGTRLTVV.

The V and J genes are TRBV11-1 and TRBJ2-7; the match to TRBD1 covers 9 bases. There are 14 residues in the CDR3. The germline V gene encodes CDR1 SGHAT and CDR2 FQDESV (reference sequence). V trimming: 4 bases; J trimming: 4 bases; junction bases outside the gene matches: 5. CDR3 residues: CASSSGTGSYEQYF. The CDR3, as DNA: TGTGCCAGCAGCTCCGGGACAGGGAGTTACGAGCAGTACTTC.

The table lists this clone with a few counts. This chain connects TRBV27 to TRBJ1-6; 9 nucleotides align to TRBD1. Trimming at V came to 2 bases and at J to 3 bases, leaving 5 bases not matched to a gene. The germline V gene encodes CDR1 MNHEY and CDR2 SMNVEV (reference sequence). The CDR3 runs 17 residues. For the CDR3, the DNA is TGTGCCAGCAGTTTACGGGACAGGGCAGGCTATAATTCACCCCTCCACTTT. Amino acids: CASSLRDRAGYNSPLHF.

V gene TRBV4-3 combines with J gene TRBJ1-1; D is perhaps TRBD1 (5 bases). V was shortened by 0 bases and J by 4 bases, with 9 bases between the two germline ends. Per the germline V gene, CDR1 is LGHNA and CDR2 is YSLEER. The CDR3 sequence is 14 residues long. CDR3 loop: CASSQDTGGTEAFF. The CDR3 region has the DNA TGCGCCAGCAGCCAAGACACCGGGGGCACTGAAGCTTTCTTT.

The rearrangement joins TRBV7-2 to TRBJ1-2; possible D gene TRBD1, 5 bases. CDR3 length equals 16 residues. Germline loops: CDR1 SGHTA, CDR2 FQGNSA. V was clipped by 6 bases and J by 6 bases, with 23 bases between them. Here the CDR3 reads CASRSRAEDVLDGYTF. DNA of the CDR3: TGTGCCAGCAGGTCCAGGGCCGAGGATGTCTTGGATGGCTACACCTTC.